Sequencing of this TCR beta chain was carried out in a study of CD4 T cells in relation to SARS-CoV-2 and coronaviruses. Study overall: PBMCs were cultured with antigen for 10 days before TCR beta sequencing. No peptide or an HIV-1 Nef peptide pool served as negative control.

Study conclusions and caveats: Roughly 65% of donors had memory CD4+ clonotypes crossrecognizing SARS-CoV-2 and common cold coronavirus spike.

The CDR3 totals 14 residues. Germline V gene lookup returns CDR1 LNHDA and CDR2 SQIVND (reference sequence). The ends were cut back, 5 bases at V and 2 bases at J, with 10 bases in the middle. Generated by immunoSEQ multiplex PCR, the TCRdb table keeps only in-frame clones and is missing some. Here the sample spans about 29,000 clones, more than 70% being singletons. Before the COVID-19 pandemic, during about 2011-2019, CD4+ T cells were taken from unexposed donors. Isolation of CD4+ T cells took place after about 9 days in culture. Cells permitting, SARS-CoV-2 S/N and four cold-coronavirus spikes were tested on unexposed-donor CD4+ T cells. Notes on this clone: Its specificity is unknown.

V and J are TRBV19 and TRBJ1-5; D unresolved. The origin of this receptor is a human donor in good health. What was sequenced was CD4+ T cells from PBMCs, cultured in vitro. The CDR3 spells CASSGSAGNQPQHF. The CDR3 DNA reads TGTGCCAGTAGTGGTTCGGCGGGCAATCAGCCCCAGCATTTT.